The 31 T cell receptor beta chains listed next were all sequenced from one sample in a study of T cells after yellow fever vaccination. Each CDR3 protein gets one entry after TCRdb re-called the 5' RACE reads with MiXCR. The sample contains about 150,000 distinct CDR3 sequences, 5% to 8% of which appear only once. The sequences come from CD4+ T cells sorted from PBMCs, collected 10 days after the yellow fever booster vaccination. These receptors were collected from a man under 40 who received the YFV17D yellow fever vaccine.

This clonotype was counted a few times. This rearrangement joins TRBV10-3 to TRBJ2-6; D unresolved. V lost 10 bases, J lost 1 base, and 11 bases lay in between. Germline CDR1 and CDR2: ENHRY and SYGVKD. CDR3 length: 14 residues. The CDR3 sequence: CATPALSGANVLTF. The CDR3 coding sequence is TGTGCCACACCGGCACTTTCTGGGGCCAACGTCCTGACTTTC.

About this clonotype: A much bigger clone sits one base away, suggesting this may be a read error. This chain links TRBV12-3 or TRBV12-4 with TRBJ2-7; 7 bases align to TRBD1. This CDR3 comprises 16 residues. The V and J ends lost 3 bases and 6 bases, in that order; junction bases with no gene match: 14. In DNA form, the CDR3 reads TGTGCCAGCAGTTTCGTCGGGACAGCTGCTAGGAGCGAGCAGTACTTC. Its translation: CASSFVGTAARSEQYF.

This clonotype appeared a single time. This could be a read error, since a much larger clone is one nucleotide away. This rearrangement joins TRBV5-1 to TRBJ2-3; 7 bases are a match to TRBD2. Germline V gene data show CDR1 as SGHRS and CDR2 as YFSETQ. The CDR3 runs 15 residues. V shed 5 bases, J shed 4 bases, and the junction held 10 bases outside the gene matches. CDR3 sequence (DNA): TGCGCCAGCAGGCCGGAACTAGCGTTACCAGATACGCAGTATTTT. Residues: CASRPELALPDTQYF.

The chain recombines TRBV6-1 with TRBJ2-7; D is ambiguous. The CDR3 loop spans 13 amino acids. From germline, CDR1 is MNHNS and CDR2 SASEGT. The V end lost 6 bases, the J end lost 6 bases, and 15 bases lay between the germline ends. CDR3 residues: CASSSPLGPEQYF. CDR3 nucleotides: TGTGCCAGCAGCTCCCCACTCGGTCCCGAGCAGTACTTC.

This clonotype was observed at least ten times. The rearrangement links TRBV6-1 to TRBJ1-2; D is possibly TRBD1 (6 bases). In germline, CDR1 is MNHNS, CDR2 SASEGT. The V gene lost 6 bases and the J gene lost 6 bases, with 17 bases spanning the gap. The CDR3 totals 14 residues. The CDR3 DNA is TGTGCCAGCAGCCGACCGGACAGTACAAATGGCTACACCTTC. It is translated as CASSRPDSTNGYTF.

This clonotype was recorded at least ten times. CDR3 in amino acids: CASSFRDLLAKNIQYF. CDR3 bases: TGTGCCAGCAGCTTCCGGGATCTCCTAGCCAAAAACATTCAGTACTTC. V is TRBV11-2 and J is TRBJ2-4, with D tentatively TRBD2 (5 bases). This CDR3 region has 16 residues. Trimming removed 3 bases from V and 0 bases from J, with 12 bases in between. Germline V gene data show CDR1 as SGHAT and CDR2 as FQNNGV.

In this sample, this clonotype turned up many times. V usage is TRBV12-3 or TRBV12-4 and J usage is TRBJ2-7, with 8 bases identical to TRBD1. The V gene end was trimmed by 6 bases and the J gene end by 6 bases; junction bases not matched to a gene: 7. The CDR3 is 13 residues long. The CDR3 DNA follows: TGTGCCAGCAGAACGACAGGGGCTGCCGAGCAGTACTTC. Translated: CASRTTGAAEQYF.

The chain couples TRBV24-1 to TRBJ2-3; D is perhaps TRBD1 (6 bases). CDR3 length: 13 residues. V shed 9 bases and J shed 2 bases, with 11 bases lying between them. Germline CDR1 KGHDR, CDR2 SFDVKD. CDR3 protein: CATSGQLTDTQYF. The DNA of the CDR3 is TGTGCCACCTCAGGACAGCTCACAGATACGCAGTATTTT.

To note about this clonotype: A much more abundant neighbour one base away suggests this may be a read error. The CDR3 loop is CASNLAEIRGEKLFF. CDR3 DNA: TGTGCCAGCAACTTAGCGGAAATCAGGGGTGAAAAACTGTTTTTT. The J gene is TRBJ1-4, the V gene TRBV7-9; TRBD1 is a possible D gene (6 bases). CDR3 length: 15 residues. CDR1 and CDR2 from the germline V gene are SEHNR and FQNEAQ (reference sequence).

This clonotype came up many times. The chain combines TRBV5-1 with TRBJ2-3, with no clear D. Germline V gives CDR1 SGHRS, CDR2 YFSETQ. The CDR3 runs to 13 residues. Trimming stripped 1 base from V and 6 bases from J, with 9 bases between. CDR3 nucleotides: TGCGCCAGCAGCTTGCATCCCCCCGATACGCAGTATTTT. Translation: CASSLHPPDTQYF.

The V and J genes are TRBV7-2 and TRBJ1-6; D ambiguous. Germline CDR1 and CDR2: SGHTA and FQGNSA. The germline V and J ends were trimmed by 1 base and 9 bases, with 7 bases remaining between them. This CDR3 is built from 13 residues. The CDR3 DNA follows: TGTGCCAGCAGCTTAGAGGGAAGTTCACCCCTCCACTTT. Its translation: CASSLEGSSPLHF.

This clonotype was counted ten times or more. V and J are TRBV6-2 or TRBV6-3 and TRBJ2-1, with 8 bases lining up with TRBD1. Germline CDR1 MNHEY, CDR2 SVGEGT. The CDR3 extends over 17 amino acids. With 6 bases clipped from V and 2 bases from J, the junction kept 12 bases outside the gene matches. In DNA form, the CDR3 reads TGTGCCAGCAGACCCCCTCGGGGCAGGGGGCCCTACAATGAGCAGTTCTTC. Residues: CASRPPRGRGPYNEQFF.

Many counts were recorded for this clonotype. V and J are TRBV7-8 and TRBJ2-4, with a weak D call TRBD2 (5 bases). There are 13 residues in the CDR3. Per germline, CDR1 SGHVS and CDR2 FQNEAQ. Trimming took 5 bases from V and 9 from J, leaving 14 bases between them. CDR3 sequence reads: CASSLGITLIQYF. CDR3 in DNA: TGTGCCAGCAGCCTCGGGATAACCCTCATTCAGTACTTC. The variable domain in full, with the rest retrieved from reference TRBV7-8 and TRBJ2-4, is GAGVSQSPRYKVAKRGQDVALRCDPISGHVSLFWYQQALGQGPEFLTYFQNEAQLDKSGLPSDRFFAERPEGSVSTLKIQRTQQEDSAVYLCASSLGITLIQYFGAGTRLSVL.

Worth noting for this clonotype: Possible read error: a much larger clone is one base away. This chain connects TRBV5-1 to TRBJ2-5; a possible D gene is TRBD2 (6 bases). Trimming removed 0 bases from V and 9 bases from J, with 15 bases in between. Germline CDR1 SGHRS, CDR2 YFSETQ. The CDR3 is 14 amino acids. The CDR3 protein is CASSLVQGGEAQYF. DNA for the CDR3: TGCGCCAGCAGCTTGGTCCAGGGAGGCGAGGCCCAGTACTTC.

This clonotype has just a few counts. The chain links TRBV6-2 or TRBV6-3 to TRBJ2-6; D unresolved. V was shortened by 6 bases and J by 4 bases, with 19 bases between the two germline ends. Germline CDR1 is MNHEY and CDR2 is SVGEGT. The CDR3 runs 17 residues. For the CDR3, the DNA is TGTGCCAGCAGCCCGATCCTTTATACTCGGGGGGCCAACGTCCTGACTTTC. It codes for CASSPILYTRGANVLTF.

This clonotype was seen many times. The chain links TRBV20-1 to TRBJ2-5; 7 bases agree with TRBD1. The V segment lost 2 bases and the J segment 3 bases; nucleotides outside the gene matches: 12. Germline CDR1 and CDR2: DFQATT and SNEGSKA (reference sequence). This CDR3 has 16 amino acids. The CDR3 DNA follows: TGCAGTGCTAGAAAATGGACAGGTTCCTGGGAAGAGACCCAGTACTTC. Residues: CSARKWTGSWEETQYF.

To note about this clonotype: It may be a read error: a sequence one base away is much more abundant. The rearrangement uses TRBV28 and TRBJ2-5, with unresolved D. Between the trimmed V and J ends, which lost 9 bases and 5 bases, there was a span of 13 bases. Germline V gene sequence: CDR1 MDHEN, CDR2 SYDVKM. The CDR3 runs to 12 residues. The CDR3 nucleotides are TGTGCCAGTCGGACGCAACGCGAGACCCAGTACTTC. Protein product: CASRTQRETQYF.

This clonotype was recorded at least ten times. The V gene is TRBV29-1, the J gene TRBJ2-1, with a weak D call TRBD1 (6 bases). V was pared by 3 bases and J by 0 bases, with 12 bases between. The germline V gene has CDR1 SQVTM and CDR2 ANQGSEA. This CDR3 region has 15 residues. The CDR3 DNA reads TGCAGCGTTGACGACAGGTCGAGCTCCTACAATGAGCAGTTCTTC. Encoded protein: CSVDDRSSSYNEQFF.

Turning to this clonotype: Being one base from a much bigger clone, this may be a read error. The chain employs TRBV4-2 and TRBJ2-2; 9 bases are shared with TRBD2. Germline V CDR1 and CDR2: LGHNA, YNFKEQ. The CDR3 has 17 amino acids. The CDR3: CVSSQGSTSGNTGELFF. Written as DNA, the CDR3 is TGTGTCAGCAGCCAGGGCTCGACTAGCGGGAACACCGGGGAGCTGTTTTTT.

The chain is built from TRBV18 and TRBJ2-7; 8 bases agree with TRBD2. Per germline, CDR1 KGHSH and CDR2 LQKENI. Unmatched junction bases numbered 8, after V lost 3 bases and J lost 7 bases. This CDR3 is 14 amino acids long. The CDR3 region has the DNA TGTGCCAGCTCACCTGCACTAGCGGCAGATGAGCAGTACTTC. This sequence encodes CASSPALAADEQYF.

This clonotype was found many times. The chain employs TRBV6-5 and TRBJ2-7, with 7 bases that match TRBD2. Losses at the gene ends were 0 bases for V and 2 bases for J; bases not matched to a gene: 7. This CDR3 is 16 amino acids long. Germline V gene data show CDR1 as MNHEY and CDR2 as SVGAGI. CDR3 bases: TGTGCCAGCAGTTACTCGGGTAGCGGGTCTCCCTACGAGCAGTACTTC. Residues: CASSYSGSGSPYEQYF.

This clonotype was recorded at least ten times. The chain links TRBV7-4 to TRBJ1-1; D uncertain. Germline V gene lookup returns CDR1 SGHVT and CDR2 SQSDAQ. The CDR3 has 15 amino acids. V was cut by 2 bases and J by 1 base, with 11 bases left in between. CDR3: CASSLTGKENTEAFF. In DNA form, the CDR3 reads TGTGCCAGCAGCTTAACGGGCAAGGAGAACACTGAAGCTTTCTTT. The whole variable domain, filled in from reference TRBV7-4 and TRBJ1-1, reads GAGVSQSPRYKVAKRGRDVALRCDSISGHVTLYWYRQTLGQGSEVLTYSQSDAQRDKSGRPSGRFSAERPERSVSTLKIQRTEQGDSAVYLCASSLTGKENTEAFFGQGTRLTVV.

Concerning this clonotype: A read error is possible here, since a much larger clone lies one base away. The chain uses TRBV7-3 and TRBJ2-7; 9 nucleotides align to TRBD2. Germline CDR1 and CDR2: SGHTA and FQGTGA. The CDR3 spans 18 residues. V shed 5 bases, J shed 5 bases, and the junction held 19 bases outside the gene matches. CDR3 in amino acids: CASSTPQVGLAGFNEQYF. The CDR3 region has the DNA TGTGCCAGCAGCACCCCGCAGGTCGGTCTAGCGGGATTCAACGAGCAGTACTTC. Using reference TRBV7-3 and TRBJ2-7 for the parts outside the CDR3, the full variable domain is GAGVSQTPSNKVTEKGKYVELRCDPISGHTALYWYRQSLGQGPEFLIYFQGTGAADDSGLPNDRFFAVRPEGSVSTLKIQRTERGDSAVYLCASSTPQVGLAGFNEQYFGPGTRLTVT.

About this clonotype: One end of the junction is discordant with germline, which a read error may explain. The J gene is TRBJ2-7, the V gene TRBV7-2; D is undetermined. The CDR3 runs to 14 residues. Germline values: CDR1 SGHTA, CDR2 FQGNSA. This CDR3 is CATSFRHHSYEQYF. In DNA, the CDR3 is TGTGCCACCAGCTTTAGGCACCACTCCTACGAGCAGTACTTC. Full variable domain (remainder filled in from reference TRBV7-2 and TRBJ2-7): GAGVSQSPSNKVTEKGKDVELRCDPISGHTALYWYRQSLGQGLEFLIYFQGNSAPDKSGLPSDRFSAERTGGSVSTLTIQRTQQEDSAVYLCATSFRHHSYEQYFGPGTRLTVT.

The table lists this clonotype with a few counts. The CDR3 spells CSARRFSYEQYF. DNA for the CDR3: TGCAGTGCTAGGCGGTTTTCCTACGAGCAGTACTTC. This sequence joins TRBV20-1 and TRBJ2-7; D is uncertain. V lost 3 bases, J lost 1 base, and 7 bases lay in between. Germline-derived CDR1 and CDR2 are DFQATT and SNEGSKA (reference sequence). The CDR3 runs 12 residues.

This clonotype was observed many times. The genes are TRBV6-2 or TRBV6-3 and TRBJ2-1; D possibly matches TRBD1 or TRBD2 (5 bases each). Trimming pared 7 bases from V and 6 bases from J, leaving 22 bases between. The CDR3 spans 16 residues. Germline assignment: CDR1 MNHEY and CDR2 SVGEGT. CDR3 sequence reads: CASNEPGHSVPNEQFF. The CDR3 DNA is TGTGCCAGCAATGAACCGGGGCATAGTGTCCCCAATGAGCAGTTCTTC.

In this sample, this clonotype turned up many times. The gene calls are TRBV7-2 and TRBJ2-5; D gene unclear. The CDR3 totals 11 residues. CDR1 SGHTA and CDR2 FQGNSA come from the germline V gene. The V gene lost 7 bases and the J gene lost 7 bases, with 10 bases spanning the gap. The CDR3 DNA reads as TGTGCCAGCACCCTTGTTACGACCCAGTACTTC. Amino acids: CASTLVTTQYF.

This clonotype was recorded at least ten times. The chain links TRBV5-1 to TRBJ1-2, with 10 bases that match TRBD1. Germline trimming cut 7 bases from V and 3 bases from J; bases unmatched to any gene: 6. This CDR3 comprises 14 residues. Germline V lookup: CDR1 SGHRS, CDR2 YFSETQ. The CDR3 sequence is CASQMTGGDYGYTF. The CDR3, as DNA: TGCGCCAGCCAAATGACAGGGGGCGACTATGGCTACACCTTC. The entire variable domain, with the rest obtained from reference TRBV5-1 and TRBJ1-2, is as follows: KAGVTQTPRYLIKTRGQQVTLSCSPISGHRSVSWYQQTPGQGLQFLFEYFSETQRNKGNFPGRFSGRQFSNSRSEMNVSTLELGDSALYLCASQMTGGDYGYTFGSGTRLTVV.

There are many counts of this clonotype. This chain uses TRBV11-2 with TRBJ2-5; D not resolved. This CDR3 has 12 amino acids. Per germline, CDR1 SGHAT and CDR2 FQNNGV. The germline V and J ends were trimmed by 1 base and 9 bases, with 9 bases remaining between them. The CDR3 region has the DNA TGTGCCAGCAGCTTAGTAGTATGGGCCCAGTACTTC. Amino acids: CASSLVVWAQYF.

In this sample, this clonotype turned up many times. V and J are TRBV5-6 and TRBJ2-2; D possibly uses TRBD1 or TRBD2 (5 bases each). The CDR3 consists of 14 residues. Germline CDR1 is SGHDT and CDR2 is YYEEEE. The V gene lost 4 bases and the J gene lost 0 bases, with 7 bases spanning the gap. CDR3 protein: CASSEGPNTGELFF. DNA of the CDR3: TGTGCCAGCAGCGAGGGACCGAACACCGGGGAGCTGTTTTTT.

This clonotype occurred a few times. V gene TRBV19 combines with J gene TRBJ2-5; D may be TRBD1 (6 bases). V shed 5 bases and J shed 0 bases, with 13 bases lying between them. CDR3 length: 15 amino acids. CDR1 and CDR2 from the germline V gene are LNHDA and SQIVND (reference sequence). CDR3 protein: CASSSPGTHQETQYF. CDR3 DNA sequence: TGTGCCAGTAGTTCCCCGGGGACACACCAAGAGACCCAGTACTTC.